These 27 T cell receptor beta chains came from one sample sequenced in a study of CD8 T cells in ankylosing spondylitis. No antigen has been identified for these receptors. TCRdb independently ran MiXCR on the 5' RACE reads; one entry per CDR3 protein. Among hundreds of thousands of distinct CDR3 sequences, approximately 20% were seen once, and the ten largest hold approximately 42%. Findings and limits, study-wide: Made up of roughly 8 highly homologous variants, a TCR beta motif appeared characteristic of ankylosing spondylitis blood.

Sample: blood, either unsorted or a sorted T cell fraction (not recorded which). The origin of the receptors is a male donor with ankylosing spondylitis.

The table lists this clonotype with a few counts. The chain links TRBV28 to TRBJ2-6; tentative D call: TRBD2 (6 bases). There are 17 residues in the CDR3. V was pared by 7 bases and J by 0 bases, with 16 bases between. CDR1 MDHEN and CDR2 SYDVKM come from the germline V gene. The CDR3: CASTPEAGYSGANVLTF. The CDR3 DNA reads as TGTGCCAGCACCCCTGAGGCGGGATACTCTGGGGCCAACGTCCTGACTTTC. The full variable domain, its missing parts supplied by reference TRBV28 and TRBJ2-6, is DVKVTQSSRYLVKRTGEKVFLECVQDMDHENMFWYRQDPGLGLRLIYFSYDVKMKEKGDIPEGYSVSREKKERFSLILESASTNQTSMYLCASTPEAGYSGANVLTFGAGSRLTVL.

J is TRBJ1-2 and V is TRBV10-3; D gene unclear. Trimming shortened V by 4 bases and J by 8 bases, and 14 bases separated the two germline ends. There are 13 residues in the CDR3. Looked up from germline, CDR1 is ENHRY and CDR2 is SYGVKD. CDR3 sequence (DNA): TGTGCCATCAGTGTAGACATCTCGGGCGGCTACACCTTC. Translated, it gives CAISVDISGGYTF.

This rearrangement joins TRBV20-1 to TRBJ2-7, with TRBD1 as a possible D gene (5 bases). The CDR3 covers 13 residues. The V gene's germline CDR1 is DFQATT and CDR2 SNEGSKA (reference sequence). The ends were cut back, 6 bases at V and 3 bases at J, with 15 bases in the middle. CDR3 region: CSAPDSTDYEQYF. In nucleotides, the CDR3 is TGCAGTGCACCCGACAGTACCGACTACGAGCAGTACTTC.

This clonotype has only a few counts. CDR3 in amino acids: CASSMGLAGYEQYF. Written as DNA, the CDR3 is TGTGCCAGCAGCATGGGACTAGCGGGCTACGAGCAGTACTTC. J is TRBJ2-7 and V is TRBV11-2; 12 nucleotides align to TRBD2. The length of the CDR3 is 14 residues. V trimming: 5 bases; J trimming: 3 bases; junction bases outside the gene matches: 2. Germline V gives CDR1 SGHAT, CDR2 FQNNGV.

This clonotype was counted only a few times. The CDR3 DNA follows: TGTGCCAGCAGTTTATCGGGACTAGGGAAATACAATGAGCAGTTCTTC. The encoded protein is CASSLSGLGKYNEQFF. The chain combines TRBV27 with TRBJ2-1; 8 nucleotides agree with TRBD2. V was pared by 0 bases and J by 4 bases, with 5 bases of the junction left unmatched. Per the germline V gene, CDR1 is MNHEY and CDR2 is SMNVEV (reference sequence). The CDR3 runs to 16 residues.

This sequence joins TRBV15 and TRBJ1-2; TRBD1 matches 8 bases. The V segment lost 0 bases and the J segment 4 bases; nucleotides outside the gene matches: 10. CDR1 is LNHNV and CDR2 is YYDKDF in the germline V gene (reference sequence). This CDR3 has 17 residues. CDR3 sequence: CATSREGDPGGFYGYTF. The CDR3 region has the DNA TGTGCCACCAGCAGAGAGGGGGACCCAGGGGGCTTCTATGGCTACACCTTC.

The J gene is TRBJ2-7, the V gene TRBV20-1; D assignment may be TRBD1 or TRBD2 (5 bases each). Trimming cost V 3 bases and J 1 base, with 10 bases left between them. CDR1 and CDR2 from the germline V gene are DFQATT and SNEGSKA (reference sequence). The CDR3 extends over 13 amino acids. CDR3 residues: CSARPGSSYEQYF. The CDR3 bases are TGCAGTGCTAGGCCAGGGAGTTCCTACGAGCAGTACTTC.

The CDR3 here is CASSVGSGYQETQYF. The DNA for the CDR3 is TGTGCCAGCAGCGTAGGATCAGGGTACCAAGAGACCCAGTACTTC. The chain couples TRBV9 to TRBJ2-5, with D possibly being TRBD1 (5 bases). The ends were cut back, 0 bases at V and 0 bases at J, with 9 bases in the middle. There are 15 residues in the CDR3. Germline CDR1 is SGDLS and CDR2 is YYNGEE.

Comments on this clonotype: The junction shows a germline mismatch at one end, possibly a read error. The rearrangement links TRBV4-1 to TRBJ2-2, with 10 nucleotides matching TRBD2. Germline V lookup: CDR1 MGHRA, CDR2 YSYEKL. The CDR3 runs 17 residues. CDR3 bases: TGCGCCAGCGGCCAAGATCCTAGCGGGAGCCTCACCGGGGAGCTGTTTTTT. Its protein product is CASGQDPSGSLTGELFF.

This chain uses TRBV9 with TRBJ2-5; 7 bases fit TRBD1. Germline CDR1 reads SGDLS; CDR2 reads YYNGEE. V was pared by 0 bases and J by 5 bases, with 7 bases of the junction left unmatched. There are 15 residues in the CDR3. The CDR3 DNA reads TGTGCCAGCAGCGTAGGGCGACAGGGCGGGGAGACCCAGTACTTC. It specifies CASSVGRQGGETQYF. Complete variable domain (other parts from reference TRBV9 and TRBJ2-5): DSGVTQTPKHLITATGQRVTLRCSPRSGDLSVYWYQQSLDQGLQFLIQYYNGEERAKGNILERFSAQQFPDLHSELNLSSLELGDSALYFCASSVGRQGGETQYFGPGTRLLVL.

This clonotype was observed a few times. The genes are TRBV6-1 and TRBJ2-1; TRBD1 agrees at 7 bases. V dropped 1 base and J dropped 4; count of bases not matched to a gene: 4. The CDR3 runs to 15 residues. CDR1 is MNHNS, CDR2 SASEGT, per germline. Here the CDR3 DNA reads TGTGCCAGCAGTGAAGAGGCAGGGGGATACAATGAGCAGTTCTTC. Residues: CASSEEAGGYNEQFF.

The rearrangement joins TRBV27 to TRBJ2-2; no clear D. Germline V gene lookup returns CDR1 MNHEY and CDR2 SMNVEV (reference sequence). Trimming shortened V by 4 bases and J by 5 bases, and 11 bases separated the two germline ends. The CDR3 has 14 amino acids. CDR3: CASSYLEETGELFF. CDR3 sequence (DNA): TGTGCCAGCAGTTATCTAGAGGAGACCGGGGAGCTGTTTTTT.

This clonotype was seen more than once but under ten times. This chain joins TRBV2 and TRBJ1-1; D may be TRBD1 (5 bases). The germline gives CDR1 SNHLY, CDR2 FYNNEI. This CDR3 has 13 residues. Trimming removed 6 bases at V and 2 bases at J, with 10 bases between. The CDR3 DNA follows: TGTGCCAGCAGAACGGGACCAAACACTGAAGCTTTCTTT. It translates to CASRTGPNTEAFF.

Worth noting for this clonotype: Mismatch with germline at one junction end may stem from a read error. This rearrangement joins TRBV20-1 to TRBJ1-2; D perhaps matches TRBD1 (5 bases). Per the germline V gene, CDR1 is DFQATT and CDR2 is SNEGSKA (reference sequence). This CDR3 comprises 15 residues. This chain's CDR3 is CCASQLSGFEYGYTF. The CDR3 nucleotides read TGCTGTGCTAGCCAATTATCAGGGTTTGAGTATGGCTACACCTTC.

This clonotype was observed a handful of times. The CDR3 DNA reads as TGTGCCAGCAGTGCCTTGCCCCCCGGGGAGCTGTTTTTT. It is translated as CASSALPPGELFF. The chain carries TRBV27 and TRBJ2-2; D remains ambiguous. The CDR3 is made up of 13 amino acids. The germline CDR1 and CDR2 sequences are MNHEY and SMNVEV (reference sequence). The V gene lost 5 bases and the J gene lost 6 bases, with 10 bases spanning the gap.

The rearrangement links TRBV5-1 to TRBJ2-7; D may be TRBD2 (6 bases). V lost 7 bases to trimming and J lost 7 bases, with 27 bases between them. The V gene's germline CDR1 is SGHRS and CDR2 YFSETQ. The CDR3 is 16 residues long. Here the CDR3 reads CASSTPEGTGIFEQYF. For the CDR3, the DNA is TGCGCCAGCTCCACTCCGGAGGGGACGGGGATTTTTGAGCAGTACTTC.

The chain has TRBV7-8 and TRBJ1-1; D remains unclear. The length of the CDR3 is 15 residues. In germline, CDR1 is SGHVS, CDR2 FQNEAQ. Trimming removed 5 bases from V and 1 base from J, with 14 bases in between. This CDR3 is CASSPPLTENTEAFF. DNA of the CDR3: TGTGCCAGCAGCCCACCCTTGACGGAGAACACTGAAGCTTTCTTT. Based on the CDR3 plus reference TRBV7-8 and TRBJ1-1, the full variable domain is GAGVSQSPRYKVAKRGQDVALRCDPISGHVSLFWYQQALGQGPEFLTYFQNEAQLDKSGLPSDRFFAERPEGSVSTLKIQRTQQEDSAVYLCASSPPLTENTEAFFGQGTRLTVV.

The rearrangement joins TRBV4-3 to TRBJ2-7; either TRBD1 or TRBD2 may supply D (5 bases each). Per germline, CDR1 LGHNA and CDR2 YSLEER. Trimming left V 0 bases short and J 1 base short, with 10 bases between. This CDR3 is built from 15 residues. CDR3 sequence: CASSQDRDGSYEQYF. The CDR3 DNA reads TGCGCCAGCAGCCAAGATCGGGACGGGTCCTACGAGCAGTACTTC.

Written as DNA, the CDR3 is TGTGCCAGCAGCCCACAATCCCCCCTAGCGGGGGTACTCACAGATACGCAGTATTTT. Residues: CASSPQSPLAGVLTDTQYF. V and J are TRBV13 and TRBJ2-3; 10 bases are shared with TRBD2. V shed 5 bases, J shed 2 bases, and the junction held 16 bases outside the gene matches. Germline values: CDR1 PRHDT, CDR2 FYEKMQ (reference sequence). The length of the CDR3 is 19 residues.

This clonotype was counted a few times. The chain recombines TRBV28 with TRBJ2-5; D may correspond to TRBD1 or TRBD2 (6 bases each). CDR3 length: 14 residues. CDR1 and CDR2 from the germline V gene are MDHEN and SYDVKM. V lost 5 bases, J lost 4 bases, and 14 bases lay in between. The CDR3 DNA reads as TGTGCCAGCAGTCCCCCGGGGGCAGGAGAGACCCAGTACTTC. Its translation: CASSPPGAGETQYF.

The chain combines TRBV6-1 with TRBJ2-5, with TRBD2 matching 12 bases. V gave up 4 bases and J gave up 2 bases; unmatched junction bases: 5. This CDR3 comprises 16 residues. Germline CDR1 and CDR2: MNHNS and SASEGT. CDR3 in amino acids: CASSARTSGVQETQYF. The CDR3 nucleotides read TGTGCCAGCAGTGCTCGGACTAGCGGGGTTCAAGAGACCCAGTACTTC.

This clonotype occurred a few times. The rearrangement uses TRBV11-2 and TRBJ2-7; 15 nucleotides agree with TRBD2. Trimming cost V 0 bases and J 1 base; bases outside gene matches: 4. The CDR3 spans 18 residues. CDR1 and CDR2 (germline): SGHAT, FQNNGV. As DNA, the CDR3 is TGTGCCAGCAGCTTAGATGGGACTAGCGGGGGGCCGTCCTACGAGCAGTACTTC. Its protein product is CASSLDGTSGGPSYEQYF.

The chain is built from TRBV12-3 or TRBV12-4 and TRBJ2-7; no definite D call. The CDR3 consists of 13 residues. V was pared by 0 bases and J by 2 bases, with 5 bases between. The CDR3 DNA is TGTGCCAGCAGTTTAGCGGTCCCCTACGAGCAGTACTTC. Its protein product is CASSLAVPYEQYF.

V gene TRBV4-1 combines with J gene TRBJ2-1; the match to TRBD1 covers 8 bases. V shed 3 bases, J shed 5 bases, and the junction held 6 bases outside the gene matches. CDR3 size: 15 residues. The germline V gene encodes CDR1 MGHRA and CDR2 YSYEKL. The CDR3 DNA reads TGCGCCAGCAGCCAGCCCGGGACAGGACACAATGAGCAGTTCTTC. Its translation is CASSQPGTGHNEQFF.

This sequence joins TRBV6-1 and TRBJ2-1, with D possibly TRBD1 on 6 matching bases. CDR1 and CDR2 from the germline V gene are MNHNS and SASEGT. The germline V and J ends were trimmed by 3 bases and 3 bases, with 12 bases remaining between them. The CDR3 sequence is 15 residues long. CDR3 sequence: CASSDRGQNYNEQFF. The CDR3 nucleotides are TGTGCCAGCAGTGACAGAGGACAGAACTACAATGAGCAGTTCTTC.

This clonotype was detected a few times. The V gene is TRBV3-1, the J gene TRBJ1-3; D unresolved. V shed 3 bases and J shed 4 bases, with 13 bases lying between them. The CDR3 totals 15 residues. Germline loops: CDR1 LGHDT, CDR2 YNNKEL (reference sequence). In DNA form, the CDR3 reads TGTGCCAGCAGCCAGCAGGATCGTTTGGGAAACACCATATATTTT. Encoded protein: CASSQQDRLGNTIYF.

This clonotype has a handful of counts. This chain joins TRBV20-1 and TRBJ2-1, with D perhaps TRBD2 (6 bases). V lost 3 bases and J 5 bases, leaving 23 bases between the germline ends. The CDR3 consists of 17 residues. Germline values: CDR1 DFQATT, CDR2 SNEGSKA (reference sequence). CDR3 region: CSARDGLGGVRDNEQFF. The DNA for the CDR3 is TGCAGTGCTAGGGACGGGCTTGGAGGGGTACGGGACAATGAGCAGTTCTTC.